These 8 T cell receptor beta chains originate from one sample sequenced in a study of blood T cell repertoires in COVID-19. The repertoire was sequenced with immunoSEQ multiplex PCR; TCRdb's copy has only in-frame clones and lacks some. The sample shows roughly 180,000 clones, 70% to 90% of them seen only once. Material for sequencing was PBMCs or T cells enriched from blood (not recorded which). Every receptor here comes from a woman between 45 and 60 years old who had recovered from COVID-19.

This chain connects TRBV25-1 to TRBJ1-6, with a possible D match to TRBD1 (6 bases). The germline V gene encodes CDR1 MGHDK and CDR2 SYGVNS. CDR3 length equals 14 residues. With 2 bases removed from V and 10 bases from J, the gap between germline ends came to 12 bases. CDR3 sequence: CASSEAQGASPLHF. CDR3 nucleotides: TGTGCCAGCAGTGAAGCACAGGGAGCATCACCCCTCCACTTT.

V usage is TRBV18 and J usage is TRBJ1-1; the match to TRBD1 covers 10 bases. From germline, CDR1 is KGHSH and CDR2 LQKENI. The CDR3 contains 18 residues. Trimming took 3 bases from V and 0 from J; bases not matched to a gene: 10. The CDR3 is CASSPNPGTGAMNTEAFF. DNA for the CDR3: TGTGCCAGCTCACCTAACCCCGGGACAGGGGCCATGAACACTGAAGCTTTCTTT.

In its sample, this clone was seen a few times. The chain employs TRBV27 and TRBJ1-4, with 9 nucleotides matching TRBD1. V lost 6 bases to trimming and J lost 5 bases; unmatched junction nucleotides: 7. The CDR3 extends over 15 amino acids. CDR1 MNHEY and CDR2 SMNVEV come from the germline V gene (reference sequence). CDR3: CASSRRTGVNEKLFF. The CDR3 nucleotides are TGTGCCAGCAGCCGGAGGACAGGGGTAAATGAAAAACTGTTTTTT. The complete variable domain, with remaining parts taken from reference TRBV27 and TRBJ1-4, reads EAQVTQNPRYLITVTGKKLTVTCSQNMNHEYMSWYRQDPGLGLRQIYYSMNVEVTDKGDVPEGYKVSRKEKRNFPLILESPSPNQTSLYFCASSRRTGVNEKLFFGSGTQLSVL.

The chain recombines TRBV20-1 with TRBJ2-1; TRBD2 matches at 8 bases. The length of the CDR3 is 15 residues. The ends lost 3 bases at V and 6 bases at J; junction bases unmatched: 10. CDR1 DFQATT and CDR2 SNEGSKA come from the germline V gene (reference sequence). CDR3: CSASGSLGGANEQFF. In DNA, the CDR3 is TGCAGTGCTAGTGGGTCCCTCGGGGGGGCCAATGAGCAGTTCTTC.

The chain links TRBV5-4 to TRBJ1-3; D call uncertain. The CDR3 runs to 13 residues. Trimming took 4 bases from V and 0 from J, leaving 5 bases between them. Germline loops: CDR1 SGHNT, CDR2 YYREEE (reference sequence). The CDR3 DNA reads TGTGCCAGCAGCCTGTTCTCTGGAAACACCATATATTTT. It yields the protein CASSLFSGNTIYF.

This clone has a single count. V is TRBV19 and J is TRBJ2-2, with 9 bases that match TRBD2. Germline loops: CDR1 LNHDA, CDR2 SQIVND (reference sequence). The ends lost 5 bases at V and 5 bases at J; junction bases unmatched: 3. CDR3 length: 14 amino acids. In DNA form, the CDR3 reads TGTGCCAGTAGTTTTAGCGGGAGAACCGGGGAGCTGTTTTTT. Translation gives CASSFSGRTGELFF.

About this clone itself: Other DNA variants within this sample encode the same CDR3. V gene TRBV2 combines with J gene TRBJ1-5; 9 bases match TRBD1. V trimming: 8 bases; J trimming: 2 bases; junction bases outside the gene matches: 4. The CDR3 runs 14 residues. The germline gives CDR1 SNHLY, CDR2 FYNNEI. The CDR3 spells CASSGQGGNQPQHF. DNA of the CDR3: TGTGCCAGCTCGGGACAGGGCGGCAATCAGCCCCAGCATTTT.

J is TRBJ2-7 and V is TRBV2; a possible D gene is TRBD2 (5 bases). V dropped 6 bases and J dropped 7 bases, with 13 bases sitting between them. Germline values: CDR1 SNHLY, CDR2 FYNNEI. CDR3 length equals 12 residues. Here the CDR3 DNA reads TGTGCCAGCAGAAACGGGATTCGGGAGCAGTACGTC. It specifies CASRNGIREQYV.